A selection of T cell receptor beta chains follows, all from one sample in a study of T cell responses to AZD1222 COVID-19 vaccine. The repertoire was sequenced with immunoSEQ multiplex PCR; TCRdb's copy has only in-frame clones and lacks some. The sample lists about 180,000 clones, approximately 91% occurring once. The source was peripheral blood, collected 28 days after the second AZD1222 dose. The receptors were gathered from an adult who received the AZD1222 COVID-19 vaccine. The CDR3 runs from the conserved cysteine through the conserved F or W. Each record gives: D gene, J gene, clone size, V gene, CDR3 DNA, CDR3 protein. D genes are given only for firm matches. Where a row states a size, it is once, few, many or the class of an expanded clone; other rows omit it.

>-|TRBJ1-3|once|TRBV5-6
TGTGCCAGCAGCTTAGGTGGACCGGGTGGAAACACCATATATTTT
CASSLGGPGGNTIYF
>-|TRBJ2-3|-|TRBV24-1
TGTGCCACCAGTCACCCGCCAGACACAGATACGCAGTATTTT
CATSHPPDTDTQYF
>-|TRBJ1-2|-|TRBV28
TGTGCCAGCAGTTTCGAGGGCTATGGCTACACCTTC
CASSFEGYGYTF
>TRBD1|TRBJ2-1|-|TRBV5-1
TGCGCCAGCGCAATTGACAGGGGGACCTACAATGAGCAGTTCTTC
CASAIDRGTYNEQFF
>-|TRBJ1-4|-|TRBV24-1
TGTGCCACCAGTGATTCAACAGGGTCCGGTGAAAAACTGTTTTTT
CATSDSTGSGEKLFF
>TRBD1|TRBJ2-7|-|TRBV5-5
TGTGCCAGCAGCTTTAACAGGGGGACCACCTACGAGCAGTACTTC
CASSFNRGTTYEQYF
>-|TRBJ1-2|-|TRBV7-9
TGTGCCAGCAGCTTAAGGACAAGCTCTGGCTACACCTTC
CASSLRTSSGYTF
>-|TRBJ2-2|-|TRBV7-3
TGTGCCAGCAGCTTAAAGGGGGGCACCGGGGAGCTGTTTTTT
CASSLKGGTGELFF
>TRBD1|TRBJ1-2|-|TRBV2
TGTGCCAGCAGTCCCCAACAGGGGGCGGGGAACTATGGCTACACCTTC
CASSPQQGAGNYGYTF
>-|TRBJ1-1|-|TRBV6-2/TRBV6-3
TGTGCCAGCAGCCGAGGGTCTGAAGCTTTCTTT
CASSRGSEAFF
>-|TRBJ2-3|-|TRBV4-2
TGTGCCAGCAGCCCTAGGCGGGATACGCAGTATTTT
CASSPRRDTQYF
>-|TRBJ1-2|-|TRBV7-6
TGTGCCAGCAGCCAAGAGGAGAACTATGGCTACACCTTC
CASSQEENYGYTF
>-|TRBJ1-2|-|TRBV5-1
TGCGCCACCTCTGCCCAGGGTAACTATGGCTACACCTTC
CATSAQGNYGYTF
>TRBD2|TRBJ2-1|-|TRBV14
TGTGCCAGCAGCCAAGGACTAGCGGTAGTCAATGAGCAGTTCTTC
CASSQGLAVVNEQFF
>-|TRBJ1-2|-|TRBV4-1
TGCGCCAGCAGCCAAGATCAGACGGACAACAGTTGGCAGGGCTACACCTTC
CASSQDQTDNSWQGYTF
>TRBD1|TRBJ2-7|-|TRBV9
TGTGCCAGCAGCACCGGGACAGGGATCTACGAGCAGTACTTC
CASSTGTGIYEQYF
>-|TRBJ1-1|-|TRBV6-2/TRBV6-3
TGTGCCAGCAGTTTGAGGGTAATGAACACTGAAGCTTTCTTT
CASSLRVMNTEAFF
>-|TRBJ1-1|-|TRBV18
TGTGCCAGCTCATCGGACAGAAACACTGAAGCTTTCTTT
CASSSDRNTEAFF
>-|TRBJ2-1|-|TRBV13
TGTGCCAGCAGCTTAAACAATGAGCAGTTCTTC
CASSLNNEQFF
>TRBD1|TRBJ1-5|-|TRBV9
TGTGCCAGCAGTCGCACAGGGGGCGAAGGGCAGCCCCAGCATTTT
CASSRTGGEGQPQHF
>-|TRBJ1-5|-|TRBV19
TGTGCCAGTAGCGATACGGCAAATTCAGGGCAGCCCCAGCATTTT
CASSDTANSGQPQHF
>-|TRBJ1-1|-|TRBV6-5
TGTGCCAGCAGACTCAACAGAGAAGCTTTCTTT
CASRLNREAFF
>-|TRBJ2-2|-|TRBV19
TGTGCCAGTAGTATAGACCCAGGACTACCTAACACCGGGGAGCTGTTTTTT
CASSIDPGLPNTGELFF
>TRBD1|TRBJ2-5|once|TRBV5-4
TGTGCCAGCAGCTTACAGGGGAATGAGGAGACCCAGTACTTC
CASSLQGNEETQYF
>-|TRBJ2-3|-|TRBV5-1
TGCGCCAGCAGCTTGGCGGGAGTAGCAGATACGCAGTATTTT
CASSLAGVADTQYF
>-|TRBJ1-1|few|TRBV29-1
TGCAGCGTTGGATCAGGATTAGGACAGACAACTGAAGCTTTCTTT
CSVGSGLGQTTEAFF
>-|TRBJ1-1|-|TRBV12-3/TRBV12-4
TGTGCCAGCAGTTTACCGCCGCAAGCTTTCTTT
CASSLPPQAFF
>TRBD1|TRBJ2-7|-|TRBV7-8
TGTGCCAGCAGCCCCCGGGACAGGGTCTCCTACGAGCAGTACTTC
CASSPRDRVSYEQYF
>-|TRBJ1-2|-|TRBV30
TGTGCCTGGGGGACCTCTGGTGGCTACACCTTC
CAWGTSGGYTF
>-|TRBJ1-2|-|TRBV7-6
TGTGCCAGCAGCTCTCGACGGGGACTCGGGGAATATGGCTACACCTTC
CASSSRRGLGEYGYTF
>TRBD2|TRBJ2-3|once|TRBV10-1
TGCGCCAGCAGTGAGTCCGGGCACCTAGCGGGAGATACGCAGTATTTT
CASSESGHLAGDTQYF
>TRBD1|TRBJ2-5|-|TRBV12-3/TRBV12-4
TGTGCCAGCAGTCGACAGGGCCCGGCCCAGTACTTC
CASSRQGPAQYF